A single sample gave rise to the 28 T cell receptor beta chains below, sequenced in a study of cytomegalovirus exposure and HLA in healthy donors. PCR employed 60 Vbeta and 13 Jbeta primers. Method: immunoSEQ multiplex PCR; TCRdb's copy keeps in-frame clones and lacks some. The repertoire table contains 70,000 or so clones. Sequencing was performed on PBMCs. The receptor source for this set is a man aged 35 to 55 in good health and CMV-seronegative.

V usage is TRBV5-1 and J usage is TRBJ2-6, with D possibly matching TRBD1 (5 bases). Trimming left V 0 bases short and J 4 bases short, with 8 bases between. Germline V gene sequence: CDR1 SGHRS, CDR2 YFSETQ. The CDR3 runs 15 residues. The CDR3 spells CASSLDGAGANVLTF. DNA of the CDR3: TGCGCCAGCAGCTTGGATGGGGCCGGGGCCAACGTCCTGACTTTC.

The gene calls are TRBV30 and TRBJ2-3; the match to TRBD2 covers 13 bases. CDR1 is GTSNPN and CDR2 is SVGIG in the germline V gene (reference sequence). The CDR3 loop spans 16 amino acids. With 1 base clipped from V and 2 bases from J, the junction kept 3 bases outside the gene matches. CDR3 DNA sequence: TGTGCCTGGAGTGCGGGACTAGCGGGGTACACAGATACGCAGTATTTT. Protein: CAWSAGLAGYTDTQYF.

This chain links TRBV5-8 with TRBJ1-6, with 10 positions matching TRBD1. V trimming: 7 bases; J trimming: 8 bases; junction bases outside the gene matches: 9. The germline gives CDR1 SGHTS, CDR2 YDEGEE. CDR3 length: 15 residues. In nucleotides, the CDR3 is TGTGCCAGCTCCTGGGGGGACAGGGGTGATTCACCCCTCCACTTT. It is translated as CASSWGDRGDSPLHF.

This rearrangement joins TRBV4-2 to TRBJ1-3; D is unresolved. Germline V gene sequence: CDR1 LGHNA, CDR2 YNFKEQ. The CDR3 sequence is 13 residues long. V was pared by 2 bases and J by 1 base, with 3 bases between. CDR3 in DNA: TGTGCCAGCAGCCAACCTTCTGGAAACACCATATATTTT. Its translation is CASSQPSGNTIYF.

V gene TRBV5-1 combines with J gene TRBJ2-5, with TRBD2 identical over 7 bases. The DNA end lines up better with TRBJ2-7; the J call may be wrong. The V gene's germline CDR1 is SGHRS and CDR2 YFSETQ. The length of the CDR3 is 14 residues. The CDR3 protein is CASTQPGGTYEQYF. Here the CDR3 DNA reads TGCGCCAGCACCCAGCCGGGAGGAACCTACGAGCAGTACTTC.

This sequence joins TRBV11-2 and TRBJ2-7; 10 positions agree with TRBD1. Per germline, CDR1 SGHAT and CDR2 FQNNGV. V was pared by 5 bases and J by 0 bases, with 4 bases of the junction left unmatched. The CDR3 is made up of 15 amino acids. CDR3 bases: TGTGCCAGCAGCCGGACAGGGGGTAGCTCCTACGAGCAGTACTTC. This translates into CASSRTGGSSYEQYF.

V and J are TRBV11-2 and TRBJ2-3; 10 bases agree with TRBD1. CDR3 length: 15 residues. Germline lookup yields CDR1 SGHAT and CDR2 FQNNGV. Trimming took 8 bases from V and 2 from J; bases not matched to a gene: 7. For the CDR3, the DNA is TGTGCCAGCGCCGGGACAGGGGCGAACACAGATACGCAGTATTTT. This translates into CASAGTGANTDTQYF. Filled out from reference TRBV11-2 and TRBJ2-3, the complete variable domain reads EAGVAQSPRYKIIEKRQSVAFWCNPISGHATLYWYQQILGQGPKLLIQFQNNGVVDDSQLPKDRFSAERLKGVDSTLKIQPAKLEDSAVYLCASAGTGANTDTQYFGPGTRLTVL.

V and J are TRBV30 and TRBJ1-5; 9 bases match TRBD1. The CDR3 runs 14 residues. Losses at the gene ends were 2 bases for V and 5 bases for J; bases not matched to a gene: 4. Germline V gene lookup returns CDR1 GTSNPN and CDR2 SVGIG (reference sequence). DNA of the CDR3: TGTGCCTGGAGTAAGGGACAGGGTGATCAGCCCCAGCATTTT. It encodes CAWSKGQGDQPQHF.

Here the CDR3 reads CSGGRGGGVNNEQFF. The CDR3 DNA is TGCAGCGGCGGGAGGGGGGGCGGAGTAAACAATGAGCAGTTCTTC. The chain carries TRBV29-1 and TRBJ2-1; 9 bases map to TRBD2. J lost 5 bases, V lost 7 bases, and 12 bases had no gene match. Per the germline V gene, CDR1 is SQVTM and CDR2 is ANQGSEA. The CDR3 runs to 15 residues.

The chain joins TRBV10-1 to TRBJ2-1; the match to TRBD2 covers 8 bases. The J segment lost 9 bases and the V segment lost 5 bases, leaving 6 bases of the junction unmatched. This CDR3 comprises 13 residues. Germline V gene lookup returns CDR1 WNHNN and CDR2 SYGVQD (reference sequence). The CDR3 DNA reads as TGCGCCAGCAGTCTAAGCGGGGGAGGTGAGCAGTTCTTC. Translated: CASSLSGGGEQFF.

The chain is built from TRBV7-9 and TRBJ1-5; possibly TRBD1 for D (5 bases). Germline CDR1 SEHNR, CDR2 FQNEAQ (reference sequence). The ends were cut back, 5 bases at V and 6 bases at J, with 14 bases in the middle. The CDR3 extends over 14 amino acids. Here the CDR3 reads CASSALGVGQPQHF. CDR3 coding DNA: TGTGCCAGCAGCGCCTTAGGGGTCGGTCAGCCCCAGCATTTT.

The V call is TRBV5-6, the J call TRBJ1-1; 9 bases fit TRBD1. The length of the CDR3 is 13 residues. From germline, CDR1 is SGHDT and CDR2 YYEEEE. The ends lost 9 bases at V and 7 bases at J; junction bases unmatched: 10. The CDR3 nucleotides read TGTGCCACCGGACGGACAGGGGTAGTTGAAGCTTTCTTT. It encodes CATGRTGVVEAFF.

The chain is built from TRBV7-2 and TRBJ1-4, with D hard to call. This CDR3 has 12 residues. V lost 2 bases to trimming and J lost 6 bases, with 4 bases between them. The germline CDR1 and CDR2 sequences are SGHTA and FQGNSA. The CDR3 region is CASSLQYEKLFF. For the CDR3, the DNA is TGTGCCAGCAGCTTACAGTATGAAAAACTGTTTTTT. Using reference TRBV7-2 and TRBJ1-4 for the parts outside the CDR3, the full variable domain is GAGVSQSPSNKVTEKGKDVELRCDPISGHTALYWYRQSLGQGLEFLIYFQGNSAPDKSGLPSDRFSAERTGGSVSTLTIQRTQQEDSAVYLCASSLQYEKLFFGSGTQLSVL.

The chain employs TRBV4-2 and TRBJ1-4; TRBD1 aligns across 8 bases. J gave up 3 bases and V 3 bases, and 3 bases lay outside the gene matches. CDR3 size: 15 residues. CDR1 is LGHNA, CDR2 YNFKEQ, per germline. The CDR3 protein is CASSQGTGANEKLFF. As DNA, the CDR3 is TGTGCCAGCAGCCAGGGGACAGGTGCTAATGAAAAACTGTTTTTT.

CDR3 in DNA: TGTGCCAGCAGCACAGGGGACAGCAATAATTCACCCCTCCACTTT. Translated: CASSTGDSNNSPLHF. The chain recombines TRBV7-6 with TRBJ1-6; 7 bases align to TRBD1. This CDR3 is built from 15 residues. The ends lost 5 bases at V and 5 bases at J; junction bases unmatched: 6. Germline-derived CDR1 and CDR2 are SGHVS and FNYEAQ.

In nucleotides, the CDR3 is TGTGCCAGCAACCAGGCCAGTTCGGAGACCCAGTACTTC. This translates into CASNQASSETQYF. This chain joins TRBV7-9 and TRBJ2-5; D is ambiguous. The germline V and J ends were trimmed by 7 bases and 5 bases, with 14 bases remaining between them. The CDR3 is made up of 13 amino acids. Per germline, CDR1 SEHNR and CDR2 FQNEAQ (reference sequence).

The chain has TRBV10-3 and TRBJ2-5; D is perhaps TRBD1 (5 bases). V gave up 4 bases and J gave up 4 bases, with 7 bases separating them. CDR1 and CDR2 from the germline V gene are ENHRY and SYGVKD. This CDR3 contains 12 residues. The CDR3 sequence is CAISVGVETQYF. The CDR3 DNA is TGTGCCATCAGTGTAGGGGTAGAGACCCAGTACTTC.

The chain uses TRBV18 and TRBJ1-1; 12 bases map to TRBD1. V trimming: 3 bases; J trimming: 3 bases; junction bases outside the gene matches: 2. The CDR3 length is 15 residues. Germline V gene lookup returns CDR1 KGHSH and CDR2 LQKENI. The CDR3 loop is CASSPGQGAYTEAFF. The CDR3 DNA reads as TGTGCCAGCTCACCGGGACAGGGGGCCTACACTGAAGCTTTCTTT.

The V gene is TRBV6-1, the J gene TRBJ2-5; possibly TRBD2 for D (7 bases). Germline V gene sequence: CDR1 MNHNS, CDR2 SASEGT. The ends were cut back, 1 base at V and 3 bases at J, with 12 bases in the middle. The CDR3 has 15 amino acids. The CDR3 sequence is CASSEGRGLKETQYF. CDR3 in DNA: TGTGCCAGCAGTGAAGGGCGGGGGCTCAAAGAGACCCAGTACTTC.

The V and J genes are TRBV5-1 and TRBJ1-2, with D unclear. V lost 0 bases and J lost 6, with 9 bases in between. Per the germline V gene, CDR1 is SGHRS and CDR2 is YFSETQ. The CDR3 spans 13 residues. CDR3 loop: CASSLGQVHGYTF. DNA for the CDR3: TGCGCCAGCAGCTTGGGGCAAGTCCATGGCTACACCTTC.

V usage is TRBV19 and J usage is TRBJ2-5, with 10 nucleotides matching TRBD1. The CDR3 totals 13 residues. V was pared by 8 bases and J by 5 bases, with 5 bases of the junction left unmatched. Germline CDR1 reads LNHDA; CDR2 reads SQIVND (reference sequence). The CDR3 spells CASGTGVGETQYF. CDR3 sequence (DNA): TGTGCCAGTGGGACAGGGGTTGGGGAGACCCAGTACTTC.

This chain connects TRBV5-1 to TRBJ2-3; 12 nucleotides match TRBD1. Germline CDR1 is SGHRS and CDR2 is YFSETQ. Trimming cost V 2 bases and J 4 bases; bases outside gene matches: 8. The CDR3 extends over 17 amino acids. CDR3 DNA: TGCGCCAGCAGCTTTGGGACAGGGGGCGCATTGGCAGATACGCAGTATTTT. Its translation: CASSFGTGGALADTQYF.

The V gene is TRBV30, the J gene TRBJ2-3, with D possibly TRBD1 on 7 matching bases. The V gene's germline CDR1 is GTSNPN and CDR2 SVGIG (reference sequence). The CDR3 covers 12 residues. Trimming stripped 7 bases from V and 7 bases from J, with 15 bases between. CDR3: CALQGGGHTQYF. CDR3 nucleotides: TGTGCCTTGCAGGGGGGCGGGCATACGCAGTATTTT.

The genes are TRBV7-2 and TRBJ1-1, with D perhaps matching TRBD1 (6 bases). Germline values: CDR1 SGHTA, CDR2 FQGNSA. The germline V and J ends were trimmed by 0 bases and 5 bases, with 10 bases remaining between them. This CDR3 contains 14 residues. DNA of the CDR3: TGTGCCAGCAGCTTAGCTGGGGGCTTTACTGAAGCTTTCTTT. Translating gives CASSLAGGFTEAFF.

This chain joins TRBV19 and TRBJ2-7; tentatively, D is TRBD1 (6 bases). The germline gives CDR1 LNHDA, CDR2 SQIVND (reference sequence). The CDR3 totals 14 residues. The CDR3 region is CATRGLGDSYEQYF. CDR3 in DNA: TGTGCTACGAGGGGGTTAGGAGATTCCTACGAGCAGTACTTC. Full variable domain (remainder filled in from reference TRBV19 and TRBJ2-7): DGGITQSPKYLFRKEGQNVTLSCEQNLNHDAMYWYRQDPGQGLRLIYYSQIVNDFQKGDIAEGYSVSREKKESFPLTVTSAQKNPTAFYLCATRGLGDSYEQYFGPGTRLTVT.

This chain links TRBV5-1 with TRBJ2-5, with 7 positions matching TRBD2. Germline CDR1 SGHRS, CDR2 YFSETQ. CDR3 length equals 17 residues. The ends lost 4 bases at V and 2 bases at J; junction bases unmatched: 14. CDR3 DNA sequence: TGCGCCAGCAGCCTCGCTGGTGCGGGAGCGATACAAGAGACCCAGTACTTC. Residues: CASSLAGAGAIQETQYF.

The rearrangement joins TRBV5-5 to TRBJ2-3; unclear D gene. V dropped 4 bases and J dropped 3 bases, with 9 bases sitting between them. Germline CDR1 reads SGHKS; CDR2 reads YYEKEE (reference sequence). The CDR3 totals 13 residues. The CDR3 here is CASSQYATDTQYF. The CDR3 bases are TGTGCCAGCAGCCAGTATGCAACAGATACGCAGTATTTT.

As regards this clone: Other DNA sequences in this specimen translate into the identical CDR3. The chain is built from TRBV11-2 and TRBJ2-7, with TRBD2 as a possible D gene (6 bases). Trimming pared 1 base from V and 2 bases from J, leaving 12 bases between. CDR3 size: 15 residues. Germline CDR1 SGHAT, CDR2 FQNNGV. Written as DNA, the CDR3 is TGTGCCAGCAGCTTAGGATTAGCGGCTACCTACGAGCAGTACTTC. Protein: CASSLGLAATYEQYF.